This entry features one T cell receptor beta chain sequence. Its target is not known. The PCR ran on 60 Vbeta and 13 Jbeta primers. As processed by the authors: Later reanalysis found roughly 80 million unique TCR beta chains, around 9.9 million of them shared. Some clones are missing from TCRdb's copy, which holds only in-frame ones; the method was immunoSEQ multiplex PCR. V and J calls and clone size follow that table, whereas D and trimming were derived from the DNA. The sample has approximately 100,000 clones, about 80% seen once. The data are from a study of cytomegalovirus exposure and HLA in healthy donors. The study's findings and limits: In a later analysis, HLA-associated beta chains showed higher expansion and lower generation probabilities than comparable chains.

V was clipped by 7 bases and J by 5 bases, with 9 bases between them. The CDR3 runs to 12 residues. Germline V lookup: CDR1 LNHDA, CDR2 SQIVND (reference sequence). This TCR was sampled from a female donor in good health and CMV-seronegative. The chain links TRBV19 to TRBJ1-5; possibly TRBD1 for D (6 bases). Sequencing input: PBMCs. CDR3 DNA sequence: TGTGCCAGTAACAACAGGGATCAGCCCCAGCATTTT. Residues: CASNNRDQPQHF.